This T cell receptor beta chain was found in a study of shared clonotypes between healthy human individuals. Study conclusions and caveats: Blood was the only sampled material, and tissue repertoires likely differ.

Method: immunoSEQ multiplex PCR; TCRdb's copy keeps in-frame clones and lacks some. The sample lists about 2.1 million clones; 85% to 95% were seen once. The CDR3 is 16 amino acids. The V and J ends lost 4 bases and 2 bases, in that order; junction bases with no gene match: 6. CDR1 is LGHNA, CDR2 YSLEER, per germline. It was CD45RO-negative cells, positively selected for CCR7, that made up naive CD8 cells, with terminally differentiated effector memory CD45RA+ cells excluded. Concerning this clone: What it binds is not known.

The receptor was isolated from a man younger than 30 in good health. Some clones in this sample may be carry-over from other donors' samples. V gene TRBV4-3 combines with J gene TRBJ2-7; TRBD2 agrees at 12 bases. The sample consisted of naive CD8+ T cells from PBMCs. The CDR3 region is CASSPTSGRATYEQYF. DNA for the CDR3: TGCGCCAGCAGCCCGACTAGCGGGAGAGCTACCTACGAGCAGTACTTC.